This T cell receptor (beta chain) was sequenced in a study of cytomegalovirus exposure and HLA in healthy donors. Germline V CDR1 and CDR2: MNHEY, SVGAGI. The CDR3 sequence is 14 residues long. V dropped 6 bases and J dropped 2 bases, with 11 bases sitting between them. Both 60 Vbeta primers and 13 Jbeta primers went into the PCR. Assay used: immunoSEQ multiplex PCR; TCRdb lists only in-frame clones, some missing. The sample has about 140,000 clones, about 61% seen once. This clonotype was obtained from a middle-aged woman in good health and CMV-seronegative. Sequencing was performed on PBMCs. This chain joins TRBV6-5 and TRBJ2-1, with D possibly matching TRBD2 (5 bases). CDR3 DNA sequence: TGTGCCAGCAGCAAGGACTGGCCCTACAATGAGCAGTTCTTC. It codes for CASSKDWPYNEQFF.